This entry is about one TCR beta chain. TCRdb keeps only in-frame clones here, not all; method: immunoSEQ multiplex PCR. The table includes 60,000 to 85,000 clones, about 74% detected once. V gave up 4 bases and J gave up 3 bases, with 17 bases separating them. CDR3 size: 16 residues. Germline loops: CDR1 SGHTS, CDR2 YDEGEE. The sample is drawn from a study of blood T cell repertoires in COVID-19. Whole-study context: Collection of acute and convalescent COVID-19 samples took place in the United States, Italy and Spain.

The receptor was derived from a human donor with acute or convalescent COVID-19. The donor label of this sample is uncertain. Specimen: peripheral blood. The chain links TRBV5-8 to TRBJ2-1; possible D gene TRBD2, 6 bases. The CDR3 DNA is TGTGCCAGCAGCCTTGGGTTGGGGGGAAACTACAATGAGCAGTTCTTC. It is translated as CASSLGLGGNYNEQFF.